This TCR beta chain was sequenced in a study of Ad26.COV2.S vaccination and SARS-CoV-2 variants. For the study at large: Into the muscle, Ad26.COV2.S was dosed once or twice, 56 days apart.

Concerning this clone: Its target is not known.

Overall study results and limits: Participants given vaccine showed non-spike TCR breadth similar to that of placebo recipients. A substantial breadth of spike-specific CD8+ and CD4+ T cell responses after vaccination has been reported.

As for treatment: roughly 19 received Ad26.COV2.S at low or high dose, single or two shots; about five received placebo; per-sample allocation not given. It was on day 63 after the first vaccine or placebo injection that samples were taken. A Boston adult aged 18-55 years was the donor. CDR3 size: 15 residues. CDR1 is SGDLS, CDR2 YYNGEE, per germline. Trimming removed 0 bases from V and 5 bases from J, with 11 bases in between. Profiled with immunoSEQ multiplex PCR; TCRdb holds only in-frame clones, not every one. The table includes roughly 700,000 clones, more than 80% detected once. The receptor's source is a person between 18 and 65 years old who received the Ad26.COV2.S COVID-19 vaccine or a placebo. The V gene is TRBV9, the J gene TRBJ2-2; D gene ambiguous. This material consisted of peripheral blood, taken in a trial of Ad26.COV2.S vaccine versus placebo. DNA for the CDR3: TGTGCCAGCAGCGTAGGGCGGCCGGGTACCGGGGAGCTGTTTTTT. Translation gives CASSVGRPGTGELFF.